This T cell receptor (beta chain) emerged from a study of cytomegalovirus exposure and HLA in healthy donors. Looking at the study overall: An early release of data contained 75 million to 90 million unique TCRs, which came from HLA-typed donors. General observations from the study: A highly shared variant cluster was judged a likely technical artifact. Within a later analysis, the majority of CMV-associated TCR beta chains appeared HLA-restricted.

In the case of this clone: Its antigen is unknown.

The primer mix had 60 Vbeta and 13 Jbeta primers. Under the authors' procedure: In a later analysis, of 80 million to 90 million unique beta chains, around 11 million appeared in at least two donors. Sequenced by immunoSEQ multiplex PCR; TCRdb stores in-frame clones only, minus some. V, J and clone size derive from that table, while D and trimming were established from the DNA sequence. This table has approximately 180,000 clones, 77% appearing once. The source is a woman aged 60-70 years in good health and CMV-seropositive. Specimen: PBMCs.

The chain's CDR3 is CARSRDSGIYEQYF. The DNA of the CDR3 is TGTGCCAGAAGCCGGGACAGCGGAATCTACGAGCAGTACTTC. This chain joins TRBV5-3 and TRBJ2-7, with 7 bases that match TRBD1. TRBV5-3 belongs to the ORF category, with a function that is uncertain. The CDR3 has 14 amino acids. Trimming at V came to 4 bases and at J to 3 bases, leaving 7 bases not matched to a gene.